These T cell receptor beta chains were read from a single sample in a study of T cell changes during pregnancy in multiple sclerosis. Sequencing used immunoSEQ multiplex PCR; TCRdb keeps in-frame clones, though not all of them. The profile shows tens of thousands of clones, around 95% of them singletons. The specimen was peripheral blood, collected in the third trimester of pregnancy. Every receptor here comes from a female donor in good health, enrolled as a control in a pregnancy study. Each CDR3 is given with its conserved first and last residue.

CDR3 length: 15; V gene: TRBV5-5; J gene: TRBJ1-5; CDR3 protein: CASSLAAGFNQPQHF
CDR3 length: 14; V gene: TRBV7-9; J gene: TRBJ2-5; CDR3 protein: CASSRDRWEETQYF
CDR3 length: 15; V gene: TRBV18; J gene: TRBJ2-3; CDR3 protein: CASSPPGLAGDTQYF
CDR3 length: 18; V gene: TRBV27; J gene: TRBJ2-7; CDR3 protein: CASSLYRKGTETNYEQYF
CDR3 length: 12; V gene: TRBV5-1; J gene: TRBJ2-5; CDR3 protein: CASSIDQETQYF
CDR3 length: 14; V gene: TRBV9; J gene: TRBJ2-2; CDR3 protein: CASSGQGNTGELFF
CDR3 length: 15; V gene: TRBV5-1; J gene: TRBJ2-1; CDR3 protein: CASSSSLAGEIEQFF
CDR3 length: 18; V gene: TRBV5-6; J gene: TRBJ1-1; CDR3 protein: CASSRSRVWDRADTEAFF
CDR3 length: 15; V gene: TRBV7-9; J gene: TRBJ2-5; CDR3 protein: CASSLGRDIEETQYF
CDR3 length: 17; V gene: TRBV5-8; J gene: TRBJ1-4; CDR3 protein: CVSSLVGRDRVNEKLFF
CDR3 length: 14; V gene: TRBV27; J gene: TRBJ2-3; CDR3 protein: CATSYELGTDTQYF
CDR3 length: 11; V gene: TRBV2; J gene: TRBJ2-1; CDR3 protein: CASSIYNEQFF
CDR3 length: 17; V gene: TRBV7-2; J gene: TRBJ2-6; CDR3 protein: CASGPGQGPSGANVLTF
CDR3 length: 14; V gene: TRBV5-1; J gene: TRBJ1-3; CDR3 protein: CASSPRGSGNTIYF
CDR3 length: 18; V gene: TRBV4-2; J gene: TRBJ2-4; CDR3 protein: CASSQEGPGASGKNIQYF
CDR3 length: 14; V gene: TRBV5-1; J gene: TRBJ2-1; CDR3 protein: CASSVGHFSNEQFF
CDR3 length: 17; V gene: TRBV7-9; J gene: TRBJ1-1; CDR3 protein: CASSSTDRGVEGTEAFF
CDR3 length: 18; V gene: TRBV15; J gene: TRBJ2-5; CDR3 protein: CATSRDRGGTAYQETQYF
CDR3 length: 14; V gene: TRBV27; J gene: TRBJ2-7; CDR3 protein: CASSLQGTRYEQYF
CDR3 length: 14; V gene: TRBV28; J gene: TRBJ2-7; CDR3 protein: CASSTIGPSYEQYF
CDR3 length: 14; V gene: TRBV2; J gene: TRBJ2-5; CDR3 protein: CASRQDYGRETQYF
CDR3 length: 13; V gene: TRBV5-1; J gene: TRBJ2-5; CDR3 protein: CASSPLVGETQYF
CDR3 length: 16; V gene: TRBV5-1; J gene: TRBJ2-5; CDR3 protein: CASSLSPLQGPETQYF
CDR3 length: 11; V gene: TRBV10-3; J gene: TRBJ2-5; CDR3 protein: CATGEGETQYF
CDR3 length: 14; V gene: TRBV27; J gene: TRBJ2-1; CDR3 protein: CASSLSDSFREQFF
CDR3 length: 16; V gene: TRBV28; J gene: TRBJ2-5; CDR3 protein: CASSLSGEGHQETQYF
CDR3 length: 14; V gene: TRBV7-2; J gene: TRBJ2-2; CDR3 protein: CASSPAVNTGELFF
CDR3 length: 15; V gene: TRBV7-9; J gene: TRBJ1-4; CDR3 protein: CASSLTGFSNEKLFF
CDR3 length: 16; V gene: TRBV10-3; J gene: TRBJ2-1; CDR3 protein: CAISETPSSSYNEQFF
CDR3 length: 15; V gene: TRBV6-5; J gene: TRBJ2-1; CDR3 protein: CASSTYSGVYNEQFF
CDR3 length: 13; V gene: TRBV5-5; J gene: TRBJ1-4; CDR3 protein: CASSSSGDVELFF
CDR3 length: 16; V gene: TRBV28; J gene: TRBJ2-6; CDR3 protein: CASSLVGAGGANVLTF
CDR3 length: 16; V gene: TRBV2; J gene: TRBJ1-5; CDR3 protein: CASRPETGGSNQPQHF
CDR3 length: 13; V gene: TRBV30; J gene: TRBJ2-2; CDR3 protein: CAWSPGGTGELFF
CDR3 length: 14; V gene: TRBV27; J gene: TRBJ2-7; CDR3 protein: CASSPRTNRAEQYF
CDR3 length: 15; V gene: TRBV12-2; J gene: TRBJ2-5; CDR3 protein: CASRSLKGLEETQYF
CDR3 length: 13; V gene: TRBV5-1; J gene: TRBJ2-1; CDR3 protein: CASSEGAGNEQFF
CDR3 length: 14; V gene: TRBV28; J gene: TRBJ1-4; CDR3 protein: CASSLLGAREKLFF
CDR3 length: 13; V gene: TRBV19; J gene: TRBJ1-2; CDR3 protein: CASSIGTGNGYTF
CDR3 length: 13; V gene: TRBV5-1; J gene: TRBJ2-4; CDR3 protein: CASTLTGGDIQYF
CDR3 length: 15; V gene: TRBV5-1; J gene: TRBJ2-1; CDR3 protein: CASREDGSSYNEQFF
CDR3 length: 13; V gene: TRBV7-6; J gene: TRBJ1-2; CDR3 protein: CASSSPRGNGYTF
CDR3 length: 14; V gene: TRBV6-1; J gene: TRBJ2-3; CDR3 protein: CASSLQGLTDTQYF
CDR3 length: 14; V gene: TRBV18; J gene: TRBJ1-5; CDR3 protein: CASSHGQNNQPQHF
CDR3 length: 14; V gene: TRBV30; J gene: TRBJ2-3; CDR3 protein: CAWNFAGGLDTQYF
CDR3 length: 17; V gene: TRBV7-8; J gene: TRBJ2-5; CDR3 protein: CASSLMTRQHPTETQYF
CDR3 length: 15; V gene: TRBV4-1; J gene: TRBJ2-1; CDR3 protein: CASSPRVGGIGEQFF
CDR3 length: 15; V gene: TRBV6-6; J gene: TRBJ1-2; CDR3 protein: CASSHLGQGAHGYTF
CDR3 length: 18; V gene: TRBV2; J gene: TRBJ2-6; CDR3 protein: CASSETSGASSGANVLTF
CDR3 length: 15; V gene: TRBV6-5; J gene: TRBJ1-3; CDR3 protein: CASSYSSYSGNTIYF
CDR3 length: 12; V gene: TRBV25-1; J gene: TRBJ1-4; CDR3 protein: CASSARREKLFF
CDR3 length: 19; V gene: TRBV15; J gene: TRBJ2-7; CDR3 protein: CATSRDPGERTKGSYEQYF
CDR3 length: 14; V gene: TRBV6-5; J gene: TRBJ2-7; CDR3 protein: CASSSDWSSYEQYF
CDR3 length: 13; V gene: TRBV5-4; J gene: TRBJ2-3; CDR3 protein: CASALGRGDTQYF
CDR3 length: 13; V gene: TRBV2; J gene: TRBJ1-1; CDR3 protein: CASSEDQGTEAFF